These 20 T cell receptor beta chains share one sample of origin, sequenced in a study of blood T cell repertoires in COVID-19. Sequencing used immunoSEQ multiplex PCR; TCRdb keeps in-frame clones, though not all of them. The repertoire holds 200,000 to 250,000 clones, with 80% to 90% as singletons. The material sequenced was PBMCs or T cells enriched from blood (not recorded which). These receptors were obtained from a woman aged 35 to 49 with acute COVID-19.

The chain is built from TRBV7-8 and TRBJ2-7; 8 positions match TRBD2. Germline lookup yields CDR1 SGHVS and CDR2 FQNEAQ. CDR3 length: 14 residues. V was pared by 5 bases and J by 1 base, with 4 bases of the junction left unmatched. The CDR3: CASSAGGGSYEQYV. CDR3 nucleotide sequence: TGTGCCAGCAGCGCCGGGGGGGGGTCCTACGAGCAGTACGTC.

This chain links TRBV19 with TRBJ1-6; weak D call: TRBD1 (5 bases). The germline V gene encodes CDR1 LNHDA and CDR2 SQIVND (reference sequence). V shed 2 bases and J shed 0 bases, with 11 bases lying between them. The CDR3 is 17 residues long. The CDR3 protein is CASSISGVRSYNSPLHF. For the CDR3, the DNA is TGTGCCAGTAGTATATCGGGGGTACGCTCCTATAATTCACCCCTCCACTTT.

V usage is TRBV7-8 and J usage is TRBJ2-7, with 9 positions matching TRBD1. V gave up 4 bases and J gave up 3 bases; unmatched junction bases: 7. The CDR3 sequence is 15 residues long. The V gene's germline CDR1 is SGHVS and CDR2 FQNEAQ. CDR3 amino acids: CASSSLQGASYEQYV. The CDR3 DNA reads TGTGCCAGCAGCTCACTACAGGGGGCTAGCTACGAGCAGTACGTC.

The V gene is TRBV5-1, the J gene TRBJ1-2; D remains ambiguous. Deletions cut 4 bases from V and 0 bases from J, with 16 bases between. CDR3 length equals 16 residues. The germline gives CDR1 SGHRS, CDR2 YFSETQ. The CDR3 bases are TGCGCCAGCAGCGACCGAAGGACGGAGGCTAACTATGGCTACACCTTC. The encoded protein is CASSDRRTEANYGYTF.

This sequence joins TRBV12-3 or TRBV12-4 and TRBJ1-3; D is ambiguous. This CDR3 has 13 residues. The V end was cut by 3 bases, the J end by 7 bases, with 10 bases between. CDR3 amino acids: CASSFWAGNTIYF. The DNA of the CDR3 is TGTGCCAGCAGTTTCTGGGCGGGGAACACCATATATTTT.

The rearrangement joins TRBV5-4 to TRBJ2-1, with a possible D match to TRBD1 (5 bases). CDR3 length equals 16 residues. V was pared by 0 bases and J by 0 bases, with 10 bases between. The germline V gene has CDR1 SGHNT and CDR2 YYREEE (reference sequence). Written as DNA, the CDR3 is TGTGCCAGCAGCTTGGGGGGCGGCCGCTCCTACAATGAGCAGTTCTTC. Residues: CASSLGGGRSYNEQFF.

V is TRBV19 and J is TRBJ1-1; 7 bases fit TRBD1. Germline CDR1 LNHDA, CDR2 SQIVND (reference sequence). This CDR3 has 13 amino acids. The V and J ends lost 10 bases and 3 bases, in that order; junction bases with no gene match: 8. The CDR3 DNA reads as TGTGCCACTACAAGGGGGCAGTACACTGAAGCTTTCTTT. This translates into CATTRGQYTEAFF.

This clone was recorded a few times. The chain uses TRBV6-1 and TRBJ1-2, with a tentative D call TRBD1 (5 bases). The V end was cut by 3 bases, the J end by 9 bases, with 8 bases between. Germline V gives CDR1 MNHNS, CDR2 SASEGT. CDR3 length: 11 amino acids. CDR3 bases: TGTGCCAGCAGTGAGGGACTGCGCTACACCTTC. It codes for CASSEGLRYTF.

CDR3 residues: CASRGGVGNTIYF. DNA of the CDR3: TGTGCCAGCAGGGGGGGTGTAGGGAACACCATATATTTT. The V and J genes are TRBV12-3 or TRBV12-4 and TRBJ1-3; the D gene is possibly TRBD1 (5 bases). The CDR3 loop spans 13 amino acids. Trimming left V 6 bases short and J 7 bases short, with 13 bases between.

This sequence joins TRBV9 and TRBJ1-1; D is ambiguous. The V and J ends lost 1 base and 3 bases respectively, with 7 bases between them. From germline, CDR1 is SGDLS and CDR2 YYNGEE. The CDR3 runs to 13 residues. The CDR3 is CASSVNLDTEAFF. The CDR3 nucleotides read TGTGCCAGCAGCGTAAACCTAGACACTGAAGCTTTCTTT.

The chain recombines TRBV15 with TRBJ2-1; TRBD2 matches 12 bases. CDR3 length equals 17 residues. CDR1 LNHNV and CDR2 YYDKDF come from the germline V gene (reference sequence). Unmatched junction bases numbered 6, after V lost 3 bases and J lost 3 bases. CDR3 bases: TGTGCCACCAGCAGCCCTCGACTAGCGGGGGTCTACAATGAGCAGTTCTTC. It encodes CATSSPRLAGVYNEQFF.

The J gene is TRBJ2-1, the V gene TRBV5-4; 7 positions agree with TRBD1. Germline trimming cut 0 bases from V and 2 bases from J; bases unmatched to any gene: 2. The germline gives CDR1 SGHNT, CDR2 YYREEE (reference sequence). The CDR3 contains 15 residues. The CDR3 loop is CASSLGTGAYNEQFF. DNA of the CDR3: TGTGCCAGCAGCTTGGGGACAGGAGCCTACAATGAGCAGTTCTTC.

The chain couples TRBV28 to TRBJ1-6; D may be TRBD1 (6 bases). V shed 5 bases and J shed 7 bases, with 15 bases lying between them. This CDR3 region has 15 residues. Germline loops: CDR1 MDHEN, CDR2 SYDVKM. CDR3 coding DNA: TGTGCCAGCAGTATCACGACAGGCAACAATTCACCCCTCCACTTT. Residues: CASSITTGNNSPLHF.

The CDR3 loop reads CASRPRQGGDTEAFF. Here the CDR3 DNA reads TGCGCCAGCAGACCCCGTCAGGGAGGGGACACTGAAGCTTTCTTT. V gene TRBV5-1 combines with J gene TRBJ1-1, with D possibly being TRBD1 (5 bases). V was pared by 5 bases and J by 3 bases, with 17 bases between. This CDR3 is 15 amino acids long. Germline V gene sequence: CDR1 SGHRS, CDR2 YFSETQ.

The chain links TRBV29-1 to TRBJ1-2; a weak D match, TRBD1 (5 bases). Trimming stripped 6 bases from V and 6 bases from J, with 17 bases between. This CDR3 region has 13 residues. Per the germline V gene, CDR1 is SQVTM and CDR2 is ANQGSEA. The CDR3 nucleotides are TGCAGCGTCCGCTCCTCAGACAGAGATGGCTACACCTTC. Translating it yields CSVRSSDRDGYTF.

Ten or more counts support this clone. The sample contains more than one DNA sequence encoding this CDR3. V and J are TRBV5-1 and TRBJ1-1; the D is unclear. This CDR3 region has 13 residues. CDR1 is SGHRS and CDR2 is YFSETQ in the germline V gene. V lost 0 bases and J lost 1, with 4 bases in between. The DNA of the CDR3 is TGCGCCAGCAGCTTGGCAGGGAACACTGAAGCTTTCTTT. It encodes CASSLAGNTEAFF.

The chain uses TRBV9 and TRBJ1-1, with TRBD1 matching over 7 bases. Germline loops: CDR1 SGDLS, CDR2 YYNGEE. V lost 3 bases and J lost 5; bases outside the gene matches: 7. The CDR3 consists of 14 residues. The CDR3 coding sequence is TGTGCCAGCAGCGAAGGGACAGTTGGGACTGAAGCTTTCTTT. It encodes CASSEGTVGTEAFF.

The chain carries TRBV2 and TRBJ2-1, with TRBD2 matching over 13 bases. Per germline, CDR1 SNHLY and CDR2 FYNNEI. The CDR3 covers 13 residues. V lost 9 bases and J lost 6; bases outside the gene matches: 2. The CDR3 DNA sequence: TGTGCCAGTACTAGCGGGGGGGCCAATGAGCAGTTCTTC. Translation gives CASTSGGANEQFF.

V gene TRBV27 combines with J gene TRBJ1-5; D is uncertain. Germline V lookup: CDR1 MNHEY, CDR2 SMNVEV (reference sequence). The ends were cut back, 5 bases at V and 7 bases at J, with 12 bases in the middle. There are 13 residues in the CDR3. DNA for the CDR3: TGTGCCAGCAGTCATACCGGGATCCAGCCCCAGCATTTT. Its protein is CASSHTGIQPQHF.

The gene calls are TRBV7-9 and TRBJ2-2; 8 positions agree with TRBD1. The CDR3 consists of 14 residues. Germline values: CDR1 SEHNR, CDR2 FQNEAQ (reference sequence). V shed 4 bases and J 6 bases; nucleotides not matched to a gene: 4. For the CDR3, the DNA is TGTGCCAGCAGCTCGGACAGGGAATCCGGGGAGCTGTTTTTT. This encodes CASSSDRESGELFF.